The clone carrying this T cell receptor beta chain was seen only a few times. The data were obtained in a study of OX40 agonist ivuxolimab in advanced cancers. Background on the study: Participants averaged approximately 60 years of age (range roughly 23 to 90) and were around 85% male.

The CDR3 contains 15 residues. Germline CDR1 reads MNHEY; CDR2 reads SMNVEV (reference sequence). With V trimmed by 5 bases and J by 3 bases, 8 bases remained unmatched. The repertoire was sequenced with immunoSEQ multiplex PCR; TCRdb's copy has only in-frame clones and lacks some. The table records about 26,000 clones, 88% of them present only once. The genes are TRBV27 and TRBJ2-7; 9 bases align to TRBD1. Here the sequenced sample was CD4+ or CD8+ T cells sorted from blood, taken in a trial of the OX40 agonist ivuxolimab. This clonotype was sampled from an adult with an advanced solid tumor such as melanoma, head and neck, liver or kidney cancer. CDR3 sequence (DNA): TGTGCCAGCAGTGAGACAGGGGGGGGGCTCTACGAGCAGTACTTC. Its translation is CASSETGGGLYEQYF.